A selection of T cell receptor beta chains follows, all from one sample in a study of human T cells and chemical hapten exposure. TCRdb redid the calling of the RACE reads with MiXCR, one entry per CDR3 protein. Among some 110,000 distinct CDR3 sequences, less than 40% were seen once, and the ten largest hold roughly 2.7%. The sequences come from whole blood, collected in connection with sensitization to the hapten diphenylcyclopropenone (DPC). Source of these receptors: a man aged 40-55 years with alopecia areata. Some clones in this sample may be carry-over from other donors' samples. CDR3s include the opening cysteine and the closing phenylalanine or tryptophan. D genes are given only for firm matches. Clone size appears in some rows only: once, few, many, or a class for an expanded clone.

J gene: TRBJ2-7; clone size: .; V gene: TRBV12-3/TRBV12-4; D gene: .; CDR3 protein: CASSLYPGLSFSYEQYF; CDR3 DNA: TGTGCCAGCAGTTTGTATCCCGGACTATCATTTTCCTACGAGCAGTACTTC
J gene: TRBJ2-1; clone size: .; V gene: TRBV3-1; D gene: .; CDR3 protein: CASSQVDQSIQFF; CDR3 DNA: TGTGCCAGCAGCCAAGTGGACCAGAGTATACAGTTCTTC
J gene: TRBJ1-5; clone size: once; V gene: TRBV6-1; D gene: .; CDR3 protein: CASRPESGANQPQHF; CDR3 DNA: TGTGCCAGCAGGCCCGAGTCAGGTGCTAATCAGCCCCAGCATTTT
J gene: TRBJ2-3; clone size: .; V gene: TRBV12-3/TRBV12-4; D gene: TRBD1; CDR3 protein: CASSTKRDRGRAQYF; CDR3 DNA: TGTGCCAGCAGTACTAAACGGGACAGGGGACGGGCGCAGTATTTT
J gene: TRBJ1-6; clone size: .; V gene: TRBV3-1; D gene: .; CDR3 protein: CASSPGRYNSPLHF; CDR3 DNA: TGTGCCAGCAGCCCTGGCCGGTATAATTCACCCCTCCACTTT
J gene: TRBJ2-3; clone size: many; V gene: TRBV10-3; D gene: .; CDR3 protein: CAISEVRGRTDTQYF; CDR3 DNA: TGTGCCATCAGTGAGGTCCGAGGGCGCACAGATACGCAGTATTTT
J gene: TRBJ1-1; clone size: once; V gene: TRBV7-2; D gene: .; CDR3 protein: CASSFDRRGEAFF; CDR3 DNA: TGTGCCAGCAGCTTCGACAGGCGCGGGGAAGCTTTCTTT
J gene: TRBJ2-3; clone size: .; V gene: TRBV11-2; D gene: .; CDR3 protein: CASGTDTQYF; CDR3 DNA: TGTGCCAGCGGCACAGATACGCAGTATTTT
J gene: TRBJ2-7; clone size: .; V gene: TRBV28; D gene: TRBD1; CDR3 protein: CASKKRQGAGEQYF; CDR3 DNA: TGTGCCAGCAAGAAGAGGCAGGGGGCCGGCGAGCAGTACTTC
J gene: TRBJ2-5; clone size: .; V gene: TRBV7-8; D gene: TRBD2; CDR3 protein: CASSPLAGGPETQYF; CDR3 DNA: TGTGCCAGCAGCCCACTAGCGGGAGGGCCGGAGACCCAGTACTTC
J gene: TRBJ1-6; clone size: .; V gene: TRBV7-9; D gene: TRBD1; CDR3 protein: CASSPRTGSSYNSPLHF; CDR3 DNA: TGTGCCAGCAGCCCCCGGACAGGGAGCTCCTATAATTCACCCCTCCACTTT
J gene: TRBJ2-1; clone size: few; V gene: TRBV5-1; D gene: .; CDR3 protein: CASSPPAHYNEQFF; CDR3 DNA: TGCGCCAGCAGCCCCCCGGCTCATTACAATGAGCAGTTCTTC
J gene: TRBJ1-1; clone size: .; V gene: TRBV6-5; D gene: .; CDR3 protein: CASIAVGHTEAFF; CDR3 DNA: TGTGCCAGCATCGCAGTGGGGCACACTGAAGCTTTCTTT
J gene: TRBJ1-2; clone size: once; V gene: TRBV28; D gene: .; CDR3 protein: CASSLATPGSTTRGYTF; CDR3 DNA: TGTGCCAGCAGTTTGGCCACCCCGGGTTCCACTACCCGAGGCTACACCTTC
J gene: TRBJ1-1; clone size: few; V gene: TRBV28; D gene: TRBD1; CDR3 protein: CASRRDRGANTEAFF; CDR3 DNA: TGTGCCAGCAGGCGGGACAGGGGAGCGAACACTGAAGCTTTCTTT
J gene: TRBJ2-7; clone size: .; V gene: TRBV20-1; D gene: .; CDR3 protein: CSARENQNEQYF; CDR3 DNA: TGCAGTGCTAGAGAGAACCAGAACGAGCAGTACTTC
J gene: TRBJ2-3; clone size: few; V gene: TRBV7-9; D gene: .; CDR3 protein: CASSLAAGRDTQYF; CDR3 DNA: TGTGCCAGCAGCTTAGCGGCGGGAAGGGATACGCAGTATTTT
J gene: TRBJ2-3; clone size: once; V gene: TRBV12-3/TRBV12-4; D gene: .; CDR3 protein: CASFARRVTDTRYF; CDR3 DNA: TGTGCCTCCTTTGCGCGCAGGGTCACAGATACGCGGTATTTT
J gene: TRBJ2-3; clone size: .; V gene: TRBV29-1; D gene: .; CDR3 protein: CSVDAGITDTQYF; CDR3 DNA: TGCAGCGTTGATGCCGGGATCACAGATACGCAGTATTTT
J gene: TRBJ2-1; clone size: .; V gene: TRBV29-1; D gene: TRBD1; CDR3 protein: CSVGQGSNEQFF; CDR3 DNA: TGCAGCGTTGGACAGGGGTCCAATGAGCAGTTCTTC
J gene: TRBJ2-3; clone size: few; V gene: TRBV3-1; D gene: .; CDR3 protein: CASSRTSTDTQYF; CDR3 DNA: TGTGCCAGCAGCCGAACTAGCACAGATACGCAGTATTTT
J gene: TRBJ2-5; clone size: few; V gene: TRBV5-5; D gene: TRBD2; CDR3 protein: CASSLGSGINQETQYF; CDR3 DNA: TGTGCCAGCAGCTTGGGGAGCGGGATTAATCAAGAGACCCAGTACTTC
J gene: TRBJ2-3; clone size: .; V gene: TRBV7-2; D gene: .; CDR3 protein: CASSLTGTARRVDTQYF; CDR3 DNA: TGTGCCAGCAGCTTAACAGGAACCGCTAGGAGAGTAGATACGCAGTATTTT
J gene: TRBJ1-4; clone size: .; V gene: TRBV7-9; D gene: .; CDR3 protein: CASSLYPPTGRDEKLFF; CDR3 DNA: TGTGCCAGCAGCTTATACCCCCCAACAGGGAGGGATGAAAAACTGTTTTTT
J gene: TRBJ2-5; clone size: once; V gene: TRBV12-3/TRBV12-4; D gene: TRBD2; CDR3 protein: CASSFRLAGGQETQYF; CDR3 DNA: TGTGCCAGCAGTTTTCGACTAGCGGGAGGACAAGAGACCCAGTACTTC
J gene: TRBJ2-7; clone size: .; V gene: TRBV30; D gene: TRBD2; CDR3 protein: CAWSAGLSGSQYF; CDR3 DNA: TGTGCCTGGAGTGCAGGTCTTAGCGGGAGCCAGTACTTC
J gene: TRBJ2-3; clone size: few; V gene: TRBV7-2; D gene: .; CDR3 protein: CASSLGGSGTDTQYF; CDR3 DNA: TGTGCCAGCAGCTTAGGGGGTAGCGGCACAGATACGCAGTATTTT
J gene: TRBJ1-6; clone size: once; V gene: TRBV29-1; D gene: TRBD1; CDR3 protein: CSVGQGLSSYNSPLHF; CDR3 DNA: TGCAGCGTTGGACAGGGGTTGAGCTCCTATAATTCACCCCTCCACTTT
J gene: TRBJ2-5; clone size: .; V gene: TRBV7-2; D gene: TRBD1; CDR3 protein: CASSRDRVQETQYF; CDR3 DNA: TGTGCCAGCAGCCGAGACAGGGTCCAAGAGACCCAGTACTTC
J gene: TRBJ2-3; clone size: once; V gene: TRBV7-9; D gene: TRBD2; CDR3 protein: CASSPRTSGSTDTQYF; CDR3 DNA: TGTGCCAGCAGCCCCAGAACTAGCGGGAGTACAGATACGCAGTATTTT
J gene: TRBJ1-2; clone size: few; V gene: TRBV24-1; D gene: .; CDR3 protein: CATSARDSIYGYTF; CDR3 DNA: TGTGCCACCAGTGCCCGCGACAGCATATATGGCTACACCTTC
J gene: TRBJ2-7; clone size: .; V gene: TRBV29-1; D gene: .; CDR3 protein: CSVESYSEQYF; CDR3 DNA: TGCAGCGTTGAGAGTTATTCCGAGCAGTACTTC
J gene: TRBJ1-3; clone size: .; V gene: TRBV7-2; D gene: TRBD1; CDR3 protein: CASSRDRGIEDTIYF; CDR3 DNA: TGTGCCAGCAGCCGGGACAGGGGGATAGAAGACACCATATATTTT
J gene: TRBJ2-1; clone size: .; V gene: TRBV12-3/TRBV12-4; D gene: TRBD2; CDR3 protein: CASSLGTSGSHEQFF; CDR3 DNA: TGTGCCAGCAGTTTAGGCACCAGCGGGAGTCATGAGCAGTTCTTC
J gene: TRBJ2-7; clone size: few; V gene: TRBV7-2; D gene: .; CDR3 protein: CASTPGTHSEQYF; CDR3 DNA: TGTGCCAGCACCCCCGGGACCCATTCCGAGCAGTACTTC
J gene: TRBJ2-5; clone size: .; V gene: TRBV20-1; D gene: TRBD1; CDR3 protein: CSARPTGEETQYF; CDR3 DNA: TGCAGTGCTAGACCAACAGGGGAAGAGACCCAGTACTTC
J gene: TRBJ2-1; clone size: .; V gene: TRBV19; D gene: TRBD2; CDR3 protein: CASSNSGGSSYNEQFF; CDR3 DNA: TGTGCCAGTAGTAATAGCGGGGGGAGCTCCTACAATGAGCAGTTCTTC
J gene: TRBJ1-1; clone size: .; V gene: TRBV5-1; D gene: TRBD1; CDR3 protein: CASSWDRARGEAFF; CDR3 DNA: TGCGCCAGCAGCTGGGACAGGGCCCGGGGCGAGGCTTTCTTT
J gene: TRBJ2-3; clone size: few; V gene: TRBV6-4; D gene: .; CDR3 protein: CASSAASSGDTQYF; CDR3 DNA: TGTGCCAGCAGTGCGGCTAGCTCCGGAGATACGCAGTATTTT
J gene: TRBJ2-3; clone size: few; V gene: TRBV12-3/TRBV12-4; D gene: .; CDR3 protein: CASSGLGGTDTQYF; CDR3 DNA: TGTGCCAGCAGTGGGCTGGGCGGCACAGATACGCAGTATTTT
J gene: TRBJ2-3; clone size: few; V gene: TRBV11-2; D gene: .; CDR3 protein: CASSSAGTSGLGTQYF; CDR3 DNA: TGTGCCAGCAGCTCCGCCGGGACCTCGGGGCTTGGTACGCAGTATTTT
J gene: TRBJ2-3; clone size: .; V gene: TRBV28; D gene: .; CDR3 protein: CASSGLSVGPDTQYF; CDR3 DNA: TGTGCCAGCAGCGGACTCTCCGTGGGTCCAGATACGCAGTATTTT
J gene: TRBJ1-5; clone size: .; V gene: TRBV6-5; D gene: TRBD1; CDR3 protein: CASSRRQGGQPQHF; CDR3 DNA: TGTGCCAGCAGCCGGAGACAGGGGGGTCAGCCCCAGCATTTT
J gene: TRBJ2-3; clone size: few; V gene: TRBV30; D gene: .; CDR3 protein: CAWSVGGTDTQYF; CDR3 DNA: TGTGCCTGGAGTGTCGGGGGAACAGATACGCAGTATTTT
J gene: TRBJ2-7; clone size: .; V gene: TRBV5-1; D gene: TRBD2; CDR3 protein: CASSVGLAGGPEEQYF; CDR3 DNA: TGCGCCAGCAGCGTGGGACTAGCGGGAGGGCCAGAAGAGCAGTACTTC